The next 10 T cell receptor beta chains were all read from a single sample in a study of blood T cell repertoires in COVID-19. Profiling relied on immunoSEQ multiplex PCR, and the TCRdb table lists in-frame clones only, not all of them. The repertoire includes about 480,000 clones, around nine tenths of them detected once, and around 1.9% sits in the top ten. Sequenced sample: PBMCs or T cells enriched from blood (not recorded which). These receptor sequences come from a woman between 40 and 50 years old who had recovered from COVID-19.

CDR3 bases: TGTGCCAGCAGCCTCTCCGGGACAGGGAATGAAAAACTGTTTTTT. Translation gives CASSLSGTGNEKLFF. The chain has TRBV5-8 and TRBJ1-4; 9 bases align to TRBD1. This CDR3 has 15 amino acids. Germline assignment: CDR1 SGHTS and CDR2 YDEGEE. Germline trimming cut 4 bases from V and 5 bases from J; bases unmatched to any gene: 6.

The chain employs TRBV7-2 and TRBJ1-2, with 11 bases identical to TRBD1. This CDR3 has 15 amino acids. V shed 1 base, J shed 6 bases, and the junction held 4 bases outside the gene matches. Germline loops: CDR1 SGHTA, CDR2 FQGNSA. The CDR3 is CASSLGTGGDNGYTF. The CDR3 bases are TGTGCCAGCAGCTTAGGGACAGGGGGCGATAATGGCTACACCTTC.

The CDR3 nucleotides are TGTGCTAGTGGTTTGAGCGTCGGACTAATCGGGAAGGATACGCAGTATTTT. This codes for CASGLSVGLIGKDTQYF. The rearrangement joins TRBV12-5 to TRBJ2-3; D may be TRBD2 (6 bases). CDR3 length: 17 amino acids. The germline V gene has CDR1 LGHNT and CDR2 FRNRAP. V was cut by 2 bases and J by 6 bases, with 21 bases left in between.

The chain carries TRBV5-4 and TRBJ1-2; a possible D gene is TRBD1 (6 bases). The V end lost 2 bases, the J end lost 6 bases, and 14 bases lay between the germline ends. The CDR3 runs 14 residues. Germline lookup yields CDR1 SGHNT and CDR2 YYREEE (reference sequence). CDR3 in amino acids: CASSFGGGQNGYTF. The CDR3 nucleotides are TGTGCCAGCAGCTTCGGCGGGGGGCAAAATGGCTACACCTTC.

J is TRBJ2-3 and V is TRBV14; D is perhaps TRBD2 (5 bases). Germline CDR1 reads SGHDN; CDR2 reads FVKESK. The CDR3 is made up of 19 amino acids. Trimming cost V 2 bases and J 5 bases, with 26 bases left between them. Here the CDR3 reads CASSQQAVTLAGRGDTQYF. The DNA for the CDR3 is TGTGCCAGCAGCCAACAGGCCGTCACGCTAGCTGGACGTGGAGATACGCAGTATTTT.

For the CDR3, the DNA is TGTGCCAGCTCACCCTCAGGTACCACTGAAGCTTTCTTT. Amino acid sequence: CASSPSGTTEAFF. The rearrangement uses TRBV18 and TRBJ1-1; the D is unclear. Between the trimmed V and J ends, which lost 3 bases and 4 bases, there was a span of 9 bases. This CDR3 has 13 amino acids. Germline CDR1 and CDR2: KGHSH and LQKENI.

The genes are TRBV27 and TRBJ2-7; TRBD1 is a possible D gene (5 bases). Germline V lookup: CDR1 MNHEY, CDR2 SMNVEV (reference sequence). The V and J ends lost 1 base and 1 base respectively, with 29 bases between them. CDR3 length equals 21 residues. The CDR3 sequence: CASSLFSLGRAPYRTSYEQYF. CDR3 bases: TGTGCCAGCAGTTTATTTAGTCTCGGCAGGGCGCCTTATCGAACATCCTACGAGCAGTACTTC.

Here the CDR3 reads CATSNLGRSTEAFF. CDR3 nucleotide sequence: TGTGCCACCAGCAACTTGGGCAGGTCCACTGAAGCTTTCTTT. The gene calls are TRBV15 and TRBJ1-1; D is uncertain. This CDR3 is 14 amino acids long. V was trimmed by 4 bases and J by 4 bases, leaving 13 bases between them. Germline values: CDR1 LNHNV, CDR2 YYDKDF (reference sequence).

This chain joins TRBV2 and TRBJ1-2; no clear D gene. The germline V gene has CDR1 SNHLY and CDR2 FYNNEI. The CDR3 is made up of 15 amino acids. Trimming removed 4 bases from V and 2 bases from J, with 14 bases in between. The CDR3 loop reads CASSVPRGGNYGYTF. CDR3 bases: TGTGCCAGCAGTGTCCCCCGTGGAGGGAACTATGGCTACACCTTC.

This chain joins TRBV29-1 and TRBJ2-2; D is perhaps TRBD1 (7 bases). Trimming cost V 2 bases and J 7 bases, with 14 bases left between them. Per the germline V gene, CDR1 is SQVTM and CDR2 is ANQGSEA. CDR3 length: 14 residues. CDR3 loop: CSVEMPGGYGELFF. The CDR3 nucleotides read TGCAGCGTTGAAATGCCAGGGGGGTACGGGGAGCTGTTTTTT.